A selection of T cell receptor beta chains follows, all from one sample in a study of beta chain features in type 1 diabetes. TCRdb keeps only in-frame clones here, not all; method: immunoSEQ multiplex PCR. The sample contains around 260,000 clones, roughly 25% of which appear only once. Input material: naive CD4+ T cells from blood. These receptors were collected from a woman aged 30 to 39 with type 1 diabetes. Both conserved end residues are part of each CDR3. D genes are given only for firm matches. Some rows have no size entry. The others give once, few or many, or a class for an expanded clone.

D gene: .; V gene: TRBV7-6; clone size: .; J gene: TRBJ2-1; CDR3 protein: CASSLDAGSYNEQFF; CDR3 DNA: TGTGCCAGCAGCTTAGACGCGGGTTCCTACAATGAGCAGTTCTTC
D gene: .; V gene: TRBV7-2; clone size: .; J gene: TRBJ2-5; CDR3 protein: CASSLQAQETQYF; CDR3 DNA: TGTGCCAGCAGTTTACAAGCACAAGAGACCCAGTACTTC
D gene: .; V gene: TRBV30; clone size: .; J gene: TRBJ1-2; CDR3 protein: CAWSPSGLLGYTF; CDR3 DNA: TGTGCCTGGAGCCCCTCCGGTCTCCTTGGCTACACCTTC
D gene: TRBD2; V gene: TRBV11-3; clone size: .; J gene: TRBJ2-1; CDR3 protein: CASSLPLLTSGSPAGEQFF; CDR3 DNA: TGTGCCAGCAGCTTACCCCTCCTGACTAGCGGGAGCCCCGCCGGTGAGCAGTTCTTC
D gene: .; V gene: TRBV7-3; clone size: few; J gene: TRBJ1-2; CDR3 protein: CASSLMGSYGYTF; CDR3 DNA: TGTGCCAGCAGCTTAATGGGCAGCTATGGCTACACCTTC
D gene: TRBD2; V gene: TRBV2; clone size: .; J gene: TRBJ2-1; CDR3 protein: CATTLAGGHNEQFF; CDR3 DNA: TGTGCCACCACACTAGCGGGAGGCCACAATGAGCAGTTCTTC
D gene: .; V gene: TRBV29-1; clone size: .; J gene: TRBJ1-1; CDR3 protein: CSVHSNTEAFF; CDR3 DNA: TGCAGCGTCCACTCGAACACTGAAGCTTTCTTT
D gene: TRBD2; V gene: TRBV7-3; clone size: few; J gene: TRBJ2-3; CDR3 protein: CASSSQVGASGTPNTQYF; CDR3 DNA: TGTGCCAGCAGCTCTCAAGTCGGGGCTAGCGGGACTCCAAATACGCAGTATTTT
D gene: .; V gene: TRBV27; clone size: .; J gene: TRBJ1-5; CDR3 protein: CASSVGRGNQPQHF; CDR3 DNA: TGTGCCAGCAGTGTAGGGAGAGGCAATCAGCCCCAGCATTTT
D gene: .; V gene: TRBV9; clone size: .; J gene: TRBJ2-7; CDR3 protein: CASSVEAESYEQYF; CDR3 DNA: TGTGCCAGCAGCGTAGAGGCGGAATCCTACGAGCAGTACTTC
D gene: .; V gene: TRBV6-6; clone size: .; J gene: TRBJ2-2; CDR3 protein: CASYGNRESQDGELFF; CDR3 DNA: TGTGCCAGCTACGGCAACCGGGAGTCCCAGGACGGGGAGCTGTTTTTT
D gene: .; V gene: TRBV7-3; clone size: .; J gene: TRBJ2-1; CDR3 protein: CASSTSGATYNEQFF; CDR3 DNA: TGTGCCAGCAGCACCAGCGGAGCCACCTACAATGAGCAGTTCTTC
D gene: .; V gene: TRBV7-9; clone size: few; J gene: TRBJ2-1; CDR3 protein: CASSSLRNFYNEQFF; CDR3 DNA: TGTGCCAGCAGCTCTCTCAGGAATTTCTACAATGAGCAGTTCTTC